This T cell receptor beta chain stems from a study of blood T cells in healthy people across ages. Study-wide points: When set beside aged donors, long-lived donors presented more naive CD4+ cells and higher diversity. Roughly linearly, TCR beta diversity per million T cells fell as age increased. Lack of knowledge of donor CMV status possibly confounded expanded clonotype changes.

As regards this clonotype: Its antigen is still unknown.

The authors ran a second PCR of about 6 to 11 cycles using a sample-barcoded 5' primer and a J-beta primer mix. MiXCR, run by TCRdb on the 5' RACE reads, gives a single entry per CDR3 protein. The sample contains approximately 850,000 distinct CDR3 sequences, 58% of which appear only once. V lost 7 bases to trimming and J lost 6 bases; unmatched junction nucleotides: 7. Germline CDR1 and CDR2: SNHLY and FYNNEI. The CDR3 covers 14 residues. Sequencing was done on a sample of blood. This rearrangement joins TRBV2 to TRBJ2-3, with 10 bases identical to TRBD2. This clonotype was sampled from a young man in good health. CDR3 sequence: CASKVGLAVDTQYF. The CDR3, as DNA: TGTGCCAGCAAAGTTGGACTAGCGGTGGATACGCAGTATTTT. Drawing the rest from reference TRBV2 and TRBJ2-3, the complete variable domain is EPEVTQTPSHQVTQMGQEVILRCVPISNHLYFYWYRQILGQKVEFLVSFYNNEISEKSEIFDDQFSVERPDGSNFTLKIRSTKLEDSAMYFCASKVGLAVDTQYFGPGTRLTVL.